Listed below are T cell receptor beta chains from one sample, sequenced in a study of blood T cell repertoires in COVID-19. Method: immunoSEQ multiplex PCR; TCRdb's copy keeps in-frame clones and lacks some. Of 250,000 to 350,000 clones listed, around 89% are singletons. What was sequenced was peripheral blood. These receptors originate from a young woman who had recovered from COVID-19. Each CDR3 is given with its conserved first and last residue. Fields, in order: D gene, J gene, clone size, V gene, CDR3 protein, CDR3 DNA. The D gene is left open where the match is weak. Not every row has a clone size; where given, it reads once, few, many or a size class.

>TRBD1|TRBJ2-2|.|TRBV19
CASSGTGRAGELFF
TGTGCCAGTAGCGGGACAGGTCGCGCCGGGGAGCTGTTTTTT
>.|TRBJ2-7|.|TRBV28
CASSFRAVSYEQYF
TGTGCCAGCAGTTTCAGGGCGGTCTCCTACGAGCAGTACTTC
>.|TRBJ1-2|.|TRBV2
CASREGNYGYTF
TGTGCCAGCAGGGAGGGGAACTATGGCTACACCTTC
>TRBD1|TRBJ1-4|.|TRBV15
CATSRGRQGPSTNEKLFF
TGTGCCACCAGCAGAGGGAGACAGGGGCCCTCAACTAATGAAAAACTGTTTTTT
>TRBD1|TRBJ1-1|once|TRBV28
CASRIRGYTEAFF
TGTGCCAGCCGGATCAGGGGGTACACTGAAGCTTTCTTT
>TRBD1|TRBJ1-6|.|TRBV6-5
CASSYKGQTNSPLHF
TGTGCCAGCAGTTACAAGGGACAGACAAATTCACCCCTCCACTTT
>TRBD1|TRBJ1-2|few|TRBV2
CASRQDRDRAGYTF
TGTGCCAGCAGGCAAGACCGGGACAGGGCTGGCTACACCTTC
>.|TRBJ2-7|.|TRBV6-5
CASSYRGAAYEQYF
TGTGCCAGCAGTTACCGGGGGGCTGCCTACGAGCAGTACTTC
>.|TRBJ2-1|.|TRBV7-3
CASSLFASIYSYNEQFF
TGTGCCAGCAGCTTATTTGCTAGCATTTACTCCTACAATGAGCAGTTCTTC
>TRBD1|TRBJ1-6|.|TRBV28
CASRPGTGFNNSPLHF
TGTGCCAGCAGGCCCGGGACAGGCTTCAATAATTCACCCCTCCACTTT
>TRBD2|TRBJ2-2|.|TRBV9
CASSVEGLAVGELFF
TGTGCCAGCAGCGTAGAGGGACTAGCGGTCGGGGAGCTGTTTTTT
>.|TRBJ2-5|.|TRBV7-9
CASSPQIPPSLETQYF
TGTGCCAGCAGCCCCCAGATTCCACCGTCCCTAGAGACCCAGTACTTC
>.|TRBJ1-1|.|TRBV28
CASSLFGRTEAFF
TGTGCCAGCAGTTTATTTGGGAGGACTGAAGCTTTCTTT
>TRBD1|TRBJ1-4|.|TRBV5-1
CASSLTDRGRGDEKLFF
TGCGCCAGCAGCTTGACGGACAGGGGCCGCGGGGATGAAAAACTGTTTTTT
>.|TRBJ2-1|.|TRBV5-8
CASSLAVLSSYNEQFF
TGTGCCAGCAGCTTGGCCGTCCTTAGCTCCTACAATGAGCAGTTCTTC
>TRBD1|TRBJ1-6|once|TRBV2
CASRGSGTGYSPLHF
TGTGCCAGCAGGGGCTCAGGGACAGGTTATTCACCCCTCCACTTT
>TRBD1|TRBJ2-5|.|TRBV2
CASRRQGSRVETQYF
TGTGCCAGCAGACGACAGGGATCTAGGGTAGAGACCCAGTACTTC
>TRBD1|TRBJ2-3|.|TRBV4-2
CASSQGDREADTQYF
TGTGCCAGCAGCCAAGGGGACAGGGAAGCAGATACGCAGTATTTT
>.|TRBJ1-2|.|TRBV29-1
CSVEGGHGYTF
TGCAGCGTTGAGGGGGGGCATGGCTACACCTTC
>.|TRBJ2-2|.|TRBV5-1
CASSLGLMNTGELFF
TGCGCCAGCAGCCTAGGACTCATGAACACCGGGGAGCTGTTTTTT
>.|TRBJ1-2|.|TRBV27
CASRPAAGGSLDGYTF
TGTGCCAGCAGACCCGCTGCGGGTGGCTCTCTGGACGGCTACACCTTC
>.|TRBJ2-1|.|TRBV4-2
CASSQIVSDEQFF
TGTGCCAGCAGCCAAATTGTCAGCGATGAGCAGTTCTTC
>TRBD1|TRBJ1-1|.|TRBV28
CASSLYRGTEAFF
TGTGCCAGCAGTTTATACAGGGGAACTGAAGCTTTCTTT
>.|TRBJ2-3|.|TRBV5-4
CASSLGPQVDTQYF
TGTGCCAGCAGCTTGGGACCACAGGTGGATACGCAGTATTTT
>TRBD1|TRBJ1-4|.|TRBV5-1
CASSTWTGTNEKLFF
TGCGCCAGCAGCACGTGGACAGGGACTAATGAAAAACTGTTTTTT
>.|TRBJ2-2|once|TRBV29-1
CSVEDGEHTGELFF
TGCAGCGTTGAAGATGGGGAGCACACCGGGGAGCTGTTTTTT
>TRBD1|TRBJ1-2|.|TRBV29-1
CSVELTGGYYGYTF
TGCAGCGTTGAGCTGACAGGGGGCTACTATGGCTACACCTTC
>TRBD2|TRBJ2-1|once|TRBV29-1
CSVPAGGPRLVEQFF
TGCAGCGTTCCAGCGGGGGGGCCGAGGCTTGTTGAGCAGTTCTTC
>.|TRBJ1-2|.|TRBV11-2
CASSLFGWAKDYTF
TGTGCCAGCAGCTTATTCGGCTGGGCAAAGGACTACACCTTC
>TRBD1|TRBJ2-7|.|TRBV2
CASRRGQGSYEQYF
TGTGCCAGCAGGAGAGGACAGGGGTCCTACGAGCAGTACTTC
>.|TRBJ1-6|few|TRBV5-1
CASSLAQGSSPLHF
TGCGCCAGCAGCTTGGCCCAGGGGAGTTCACCCCTCCACTTT
>TRBD1|TRBJ1-4|once|TRBV9
CASSPGTGDYEKLFF
TGTGCCAGCAGCCCCGGGACAGGGGACTATGAAAAACTGTTTTTT
>.|TRBJ1-6|.|TRBV7-9
CASSSEESSYNSPLHF
TGTGCCAGCAGCTCTGAGGAGAGCTCCTATAATTCACCCCTCCACTTT
>TRBD2|TRBJ2-1|.|TRBV30
CAWSGGGLSYNEQFF
TGTGCCTGGAGCGGCGGGGGGCTTTCCTACAATGAGCAGTTCTTC
>.|TRBJ2-1|.|TRBV5-4
CASSLGGPNEQFF
TGTGCCAGCAGCTTGGGGGGGCCGAATGAGCAGTTCTTC
>TRBD1|TRBJ1-6|.|TRBV6-1
CASSEALHRGGSPLHF
TGTGCCAGCAGTGAAGCCCTTCACAGGGGCGGTTCACCCCTCCACTTT
>TRBD2|TRBJ2-2|.|TRBV18
CASSAGLANTGELFF
TGTGCCAGCTCAGCAGGACTAGCGAACACCGGGGAGCTGTTTTTT